The sample holds many counts of the clone carrying this T cell receptor (beta chain). This sample was included in a study of patients with pleural tuberculosis. TCRdb used MiXCR to reprocess the reads, holding one entry per CDR3 protein. The table shows around 50,000 distinct CDR3 sequences, with about 7.3% occurring only once. The receptor comes from a human donor with pleural tuberculosis.

DNA of the CDR3: TGTGCCAGCAGCATCACCGGGACTAGCGAGAGCAATGAGCAGTTCTTC. Protein product: CASSITGTSESNEQFF. This rearrangement joins TRBV11-1 to TRBJ2-1, with TRBD2 identical over 10 bases. The CDR3 has 16 residues. CDR1 SGHAT and CDR2 FQDESV come from the germline V gene (reference sequence). J was trimmed by 6 bases and V by 5 bases; bases with no gene match: 10.